This section outlines one T cell receptor (beta chain) sequence together with its context. The source material, RNA transcripts, was used to amplify TCR beta CDR3 regions. RT-PCR in the first round (using the HTBI primer set) targeted the TCR CDR3. TCRdb reprocessed the multiplex PCR reads via MiXCR and lists one record per CDR3 protein. Of 300,000 to 350,000 distinct CDR3 sequences listed, around a fifth are singletons. The germline V and J ends were trimmed by 5 bases and 0 bases, with 11 bases remaining between them. The CDR3 is 16 amino acids. Per the germline V gene, CDR1 is MDHEN and CDR2 is SYDVKM. The entry originates in a study of T cells in Graves' hyperthyroidism and ophthalmopathy.

The sequenced sample was blood. The chain couples TRBV28 to TRBJ2-6, with no clear D. This TCR was sampled from a woman aged 50 to 65 with Graves' hyperthyroidism. CDR3 residues: CASSPRIASGANVLTF. As DNA, the CDR3 is TGTGCCAGCAGTCCTAGGATAGCCTCTGGGGCCAACGTCCTGACTTTC.